This T cell receptor beta chain was identified during a study of T-cell memory formation after mild COVID-19. This clonotype was counted between two and nine times. TCRdb reprocessed the 5' RACE reads via MiXCR and lists one record per CDR3 protein. The sample consists of about 57,000 distinct CDR3 sequences, less than 15% of them appearing once. CDR3 length: 14 amino acids. Germline CDR1 and CDR2: KGHSH and LQKENI. The ends were cut back, 2 bases at V and 7 bases at J, with 11 bases in the middle. The sequence was collected from a young man who had mild COVID-19 (a few samples of this study predate the infection). Cell type and time point are not known. The sample was PBMCs or a T cell subset sorted from them (not recorded which). The chain carries TRBV18 and TRBJ2-2, with D possibly TRBD2 on 5 matching bases. The CDR3 DNA is TGTGCCAGCTCACCAGAGACTACGGGCGGGGAGCTGTTTTTT. Translated: CASSPETTGGELFF. Full variable domain (rest looked up from reference TRBV18 and TRBJ2-2): NAGVMQNPRHLVRRRGQEARLRCSPMKGHSHVYWYRQLPEEGLKFMVYLQKENIIDESGMPKERFSAEFPKEGPSILRIQQVVRGDSAAYFCASSPETTGGELFFGEGSRLTVL.